These 31 T cell receptor beta chains share one sample of origin, sequenced in a study of control samples from healthy donors and cancer patients. Assay used: immunoSEQ multiplex PCR; TCRdb lists only in-frame clones, some missing. The sample shows 150,000 to 200,000 clones, 91% of them seen only once. Sequenced input: blood. Receptor source: a woman aged 25-40 years in good health.

The rearrangement uses TRBV6-5 and TRBJ1-1; D gene unclear. V was cut by 2 bases and J by 7 bases, with 8 bases left in between. This CDR3 has 12 residues. Germline-derived CDR1 and CDR2 are MNHEY and SVGAGI. The CDR3 sequence: CASSYTGGEAFF. The CDR3 region has the DNA TGTGCCAGCAGTTACACGGGTGGTGAAGCTTTCTTT.

CDR3 amino acids: CASSNHNEQFF. In DNA form, the CDR3 reads TGTGCCAGCAGCAATCACAATGAGCAGTTCTTC. The chain has TRBV6-2 or TRBV6-3 and TRBJ2-1, with D uncertain. CDR1 is MNHEY and CDR2 is SVGEGT in the germline V gene. Trimming pared 6 bases from V and 5 bases from J, leaving 5 bases between. The CDR3 contains 11 residues.

The chain employs TRBV7-9 and TRBJ1-1; no clear D. The CDR3 runs to 12 residues. V lost 5 bases and J lost 7, with 11 bases in between. Germline CDR1 reads SEHNR; CDR2 reads FQNEAQ (reference sequence). The CDR3 DNA sequence: TGTGCCAGCAGCATCGGCCAGAGTGAAGCTTTCTTT. Translating it yields CASSIGQSEAFF. Filled out from reference TRBV7-9 and TRBJ1-1, the complete variable domain reads DTGVSQNPRHKITKRGQNVTFRCDPISEHNRLYWYRQTLGQGPEFLTYFQNEAQLEKSRLLSDRFSAERPKGSFSTLEIQRTEQGDSAMYLCASSIGQSEAFFGQGTRLTVV.

The chain recombines TRBV24-1 with TRBJ2-5; 8 positions agree with TRBD1. The CDR3 spans 13 residues. V lost 6 bases, J lost 5 bases, and 4 bases stayed unmatched. Germline loops: CDR1 KGHDR, CDR2 SFDVKD. The CDR3, as DNA: TGTGCCACCAGTCAGGGGGCGCGGGAGACCCAGTACTTC. Translating gives CATSQGARETQYF.

This clone appeared a few times. The chain joins TRBV13 to TRBJ2-3, with a weak D call TRBD1 (5 bases). The CDR3 is 15 residues long. Germline assignment: CDR1 PRHDT and CDR2 FYEKMQ (reference sequence). Deletions cut 2 bases from V and 0 bases from J, with 9 bases between. The CDR3 sequence: CASSLLYRSTDTQYF. In nucleotides, the CDR3 is TGTGCCAGCAGCTTATTGTACAGGAGCACAGATACGCAGTATTTT.

The chain carries TRBV5-6 and TRBJ1-5, with TRBD1 identical over 7 bases. Losses at the gene ends were 1 base for V and 2 bases for J; bases not matched to a gene: 3. From germline, CDR1 is SGHDT and CDR2 YYEEEE. CDR3 length: 15 amino acids. The DNA for the CDR3 is TGTGCCAGCAGCTTGCAGGGGGTTGGCAATCAGCCCCAGCATTTT. This encodes CASSLQGVGNQPQHF.

This chain joins TRBV6-2 or TRBV6-3 and TRBJ2-7; D gene uncertain. This CDR3 has 13 residues. The V end was cut by 1 base, the J end by 0 bases, with 4 bases between. The germline CDR1 and CDR2 sequences are MNHEY and SVGEGT. CDR3 coding DNA: TGTGCCAGCAGTTACTGGCGCTCCTACGAGCAGTACTTC. The encoded protein is CASSYWRSYEQYF.

The chain employs TRBV6-2 or TRBV6-3 and TRBJ1-1, with D possibly being TRBD1 (5 bases). The germline CDR1 and CDR2 sequences are MNHEY and SVGEGT. The CDR3 spans 14 residues. V lost 2 bases to trimming and J lost 0 bases, with 7 bases between them. Written as DNA, the CDR3 is TGTGCCAGCAGTTACGCAGGGTTGAACACTGAAGCTTTCTTT. It translates to CASSYAGLNTEAFF.

V usage is TRBV15 and J usage is TRBJ2-2; 9 bases match TRBD2. With 5 bases clipped from V and 4 bases from J, the junction kept 5 bases outside the gene matches. The CDR3 spans 15 residues. Germline V CDR1 and CDR2: LNHNV, YYDKDF (reference sequence). DNA of the CDR3: TGTGCCACCAGCCCTAGCGGGACGGCCACCGGGGAGCTGTTTTTT. Protein product: CATSPSGTATGELFF.

The gene calls are TRBV5-4 and TRBJ1-1; D is unclear. Trimming removed 0 bases from V and 12 bases from J, with 9 bases in between. The CDR3 extends over 11 amino acids. Germline V CDR1 and CDR2: SGHNT, YYREEE (reference sequence). The DNA of the CDR3 is TGTGCCAGCAGCTTGGACCGGGGTACTTTCTTT. As protein: CASSLDRGTFF.

This clone was counted between two and nine times. The CDR3 region is CAKRLAESNEQFF. In DNA, the CDR3 is TGCGCCAAACGACTAGCAGAAAGCAATGAGCAGTTCTTC. The chain has TRBV10-1 and TRBJ2-1, with 7 bases aligning to TRBD2. CDR1 and CDR2 (germline): WNHNN, SYGVQD (reference sequence). This CDR3 has 13 residues. Trimming took 10 bases from V and 6 from J; bases not matched to a gene: 9.

The genes are TRBV27 and TRBJ2-6; D is undetermined. V was clipped by 1 base and J by 4 bases, with 8 bases between them. CDR1 and CDR2 from the germline V gene are MNHEY and SMNVEV (reference sequence). CDR3 length: 15 amino acids. CDR3 nucleotide sequence: TGTGCCAGCAGTTTATTGGGCCCCGGGGCCAACGTCCTGACTTTC. It yields the protein CASSLLGPGANVLTF.

This rearrangement joins TRBV24-1 to TRBJ2-2; D possibly uses TRBD1 or TRBD2 (5 bases each). CDR3 length: 13 residues. V was cut by 2 bases and J by 5 bases, with 5 bases left in between. Germline V gene lookup returns CDR1 KGHDR and CDR2 SFDVKD. The CDR3, as DNA: TGTGCCACCAGTGATTGGGGGACCGGGGAGCTGTTTTTT. This sequence encodes CATSDWGTGELFF.

The V call is TRBV6-5, the J call TRBJ1-1; D might be TRBD1 (5 bases). V was trimmed by 2 bases and J by 2 bases, leaving 9 bases between them. Germline V lookup: CDR1 MNHEY, CDR2 SVGAGI. This CDR3 comprises 14 residues. This chain's CDR3 is CASSYPDINTEAFF. CDR3 bases: TGTGCCAGCAGTTACCCGGACATTAACACTGAAGCTTTCTTT.

V gene TRBV24-1 combines with J gene TRBJ2-1; perhaps TRBD1 as D (5 bases). Germline V gives CDR1 KGHDR, CDR2 SFDVKD. V dropped 1 base and J dropped 0 bases, with 6 bases sitting between them. This CDR3 has 15 amino acids. DNA of the CDR3: TGTGCCACCAGTGATTTTGGGGCCTCCTACAATGAGCAGTTCTTC. As protein: CATSDFGASYNEQFF.

J is TRBJ2-2 and V is TRBV2; the match to TRBD1 covers 8 bases. From germline, CDR1 is SNHLY and CDR2 FYNNEI. This CDR3 is built from 15 residues. J gave up 3 bases and V 6 bases, and 6 bases lay outside the gene matches. CDR3 in DNA: TGTGCCAGCAGATCAGGACAGGGCTACACCGGGGAGCTGTTTTTT. This gives the protein CASRSGQGYTGELFF. Drawing the rest from reference TRBV2 and TRBJ2-2, the complete variable domain is EPEVTQTPSHQVTQMGQEVILRCVPISNHLYFYWYRQILGQKVEFLVSFYNNEISEKSEIFDDQFSVERPDGSNFTLKIRSTKLEDSAMYFCASRSGQGYTGELFFGEGSRLTVL.

The chain links TRBV7-9 to TRBJ1-6, with TRBD1 identical over 7 bases. Germline loops: CDR1 SEHNR, CDR2 FQNEAQ (reference sequence). Trimming cost V 5 bases and J 8 bases; bases outside gene matches: 6. The CDR3 is 14 amino acids. CDR3 sequence: CASSPRGRDSPLHF. The CDR3 nucleotides are TGTGCCAGCAGCCCCAGGGGGAGGGATTCACCCCTCCACTTT.

Turning to this clone: Different DNA sequences within this sample yield the same CDR3. The CDR3 DNA sequence: TGTGCCAGCAGCCCTACTAGCGGGAGCTACGAGCAGTACTTC. Translated: CASSPTSGSYEQYF. The genes are TRBV7-3 and TRBJ2-7, with 11 bases matching TRBD2. Germline CDR1 SGHTA, CDR2 FQGTGA. The junction had 3 bases not matched to a gene; V was cut back by 5 bases and J by 3 bases. CDR3 length: 14 residues.

V gene TRBV6-4 combines with J gene TRBJ2-3, with TRBD2 matching 10 bases. Germline CDR1 and CDR2: MRHNA and SNTAGT. After removal of 2 bases from V and 4 bases from J, the junction contained 0 bases not matched to a gene. This CDR3 spans 14 amino acids. CDR3 in amino acids: CASSDSGRADTQYF. The CDR3 DNA reads TGTGCCAGCAGTGACAGCGGGAGGGCAGATACGCAGTATTTT.

The chain uses TRBV11-1 and TRBJ2-1; possible D gene TRBD2, 6 bases. Germline CDR1 is SGHAT and CDR2 is FQDESV (reference sequence). The germline V and J ends were trimmed by 3 bases and 0 bases, with 6 bases remaining between them. The CDR3 is 14 residues long. The CDR3: CASSFGSSYNEQFF. The DNA of the CDR3 is TGTGCCAGCAGCTTCGGGAGCTCCTACAATGAGCAGTTCTTC.

This clone was seen just once. The rearrangement links TRBV12-5 to TRBJ2-2; TRBD1 might be the D (5 bases). The CDR3 is made up of 15 amino acids. In germline, CDR1 is LGHNT, CDR2 FRNRAP. Trimming removed 1 base at V and 0 bases at J, with 6 bases between. CDR3 in DNA: TGTGCTAGTGGTTTGGAAGGGGCGAACACCGGGGAGCTGTTTTTT. Its protein product is CASGLEGANTGELFF.

This clone was recorded only once. V usage is TRBV28 and J usage is TRBJ1-2; maybe TRBD1 (6 bases). The CDR3 has 15 residues. V was clipped by 2 bases and J by 2 bases, with 12 bases between them. CDR1 is MDHEN, CDR2 SYDVKM, per germline. CDR3 bases: TGTGCCAGCAGTTTAGGGCTTCAGGGGAACTATGGCTACACCTTC. It yields the protein CASSLGLQGNYGYTF.

The chain uses TRBV27 and TRBJ2-1, with 9 bases matching TRBD1. CDR3 size: 14 residues. Germline V gives CDR1 MNHEY, CDR2 SMNVEV (reference sequence). Trimming removed 3 bases from V and 5 bases from J; junction bases left unmatched: 2. The CDR3 here is CASSFRTGDNEQFF. The DNA for the CDR3 is TGTGCCAGCAGTTTTCGGACAGGGGACAATGAGCAGTTCTTC.

The CDR3 DNA sequence: TGTGCCAGCAGTTACAAGGCTCGAAGCAATCAGCCCCAGCATTTT. As protein: CASSYKARSNQPQHF. The chain couples TRBV6-5 to TRBJ1-5; D is undetermined. Trimming cost V 2 bases and J 1 base, with 9 bases left between them. This CDR3 has 15 residues. Germline loops: CDR1 MNHEY, CDR2 SVGAGI.

The CDR3 DNA follows: TGTGCCAGCAGCTTTGGGGCGTATGGCTACACCTTC. It specifies CASSFGAYGYTF. The chain couples TRBV7-9 to TRBJ1-2; D is possibly TRBD1 (5 bases). CDR1 SEHNR and CDR2 FQNEAQ come from the germline V gene (reference sequence). The CDR3 totals 12 residues. Trimming took 3 bases from V and 5 from J, leaving 7 bases between them. The variable domain in full, completed from reference TRBV7-9 and TRBJ1-2, reads DTGVSQNPRHKITKRGQNVTFRCDPISEHNRLYWYRQTLGQGPEFLTYFQNEAQLEKSRLLSDRFSAERPKGSFSTLEIQRTEQGDSAMYLCASSFGAYGYTFGSGTRLTVV.

This clone occurred once. This chain uses TRBV5-4 with TRBJ1-6, with D hard to call. CDR3 length equals 14 residues. Germline V gene data show CDR1 as SGHNT and CDR2 as YYREEE (reference sequence). Trimming shortened V by 1 base and J by 5 bases, and 7 bases separated the two germline ends. CDR3 loop: CASSLWGNNSPLHF. As DNA, the CDR3 is TGTGCCAGCAGCTTGTGGGGTAATAATTCACCCCTCCACTTT.

The chain employs TRBV6-4 and TRBJ1-6; D gene ambiguous. V lost 0 bases to trimming and J lost 5 bases, with 2 bases between them. This CDR3 comprises 13 residues. CDR1 MRHNA and CDR2 SNTAGT come from the germline V gene. DNA of the CDR3: TGTGCCAGCAGTGACTCGAATAATTCACCCCTCCACTTT. Residues: CASSDSNNSPLHF.

This clone was found a few times. This rearrangement joins TRBV25-1 to TRBJ1-1; D gene unclear. The CDR3 contains 11 residues. CDR1 is MGHDK, CDR2 SYGVNS, per germline. V lost 4 bases, J lost 1 base, and 1 base lay in between. CDR3 in DNA: TGTGCCAGCAGTGGGAACACTGAAGCTTTCTTT. This sequence encodes CASSGNTEAFF.

The genes are TRBV5-1 and TRBJ2-1, with 10 nucleotides matching TRBD2. After removal of 4 bases from V and 5 bases from J, the junction contained 6 bases not matched to a gene. Germline values: CDR1 SGHRS, CDR2 YFSETQ. This CDR3 is 15 amino acids long. This CDR3 reads CASSTGLATDNEQFF. The CDR3 nucleotides read TGCGCCAGCAGCACGGGACTAGCGACGGACAATGAGCAGTTCTTC.

The CDR3 reads CATSRDRGGPNEKLFF. CDR3 DNA sequence: TGTGCCACCAGCAGAGATCGGGGGGGTCCTAATGAAAAACTGTTTTTT. This chain joins TRBV15 and TRBJ1-4; the D gene is possibly TRBD1 (5 bases). V dropped 0 bases and J dropped 3 bases, with 11 bases sitting between them. CDR3 length equals 16 residues. Germline V gene lookup returns CDR1 LNHNV and CDR2 YYDKDF (reference sequence).

The chain has TRBV5-3 and TRBJ1-1; 7 bases fit TRBD1. TRBV5-3 is known as an ORF, though its function is uncertain. CDR3 length: 13 amino acids. The V segment lost 0 bases and the J segment 6 bases; nucleotides outside the gene matches: 2. The DNA of the CDR3 is TGTGCCAGAAGCTTGGAGGGGGCGTCTGAAGCTTTCTTT. Translating it yields CARSLEGASEAFF.